This T cell receptor beta chain is from a study of blood T cell repertoires in COVID-19 (TCRdb year 2020). Some background on the complete study: Samples covering the acute and convalescent phases of COVID-19 were provided by collaborators in the United States, Italy and Spain. The material from the prospective study consisted of cDNA or gDNA derived from T cells, B-cell-depleted T cells, or PBMCs. Subjects who had been exposed to COVID-19, were actively infected with it, or had recovered from it provided the deeply sampled blood TCRbeta repertoires that made up the dataset. The repertoires were released in a freely available public database meant as a resource for research on the immune response to SARS-CoV-2. The samples were drawn from the first 160 participants of the ongoing ImmuneRACE study and from some 1,300 subjects provided by 6 global collaborators. The sample metadata nearly always contained a de-identified subject ID, COVID-19 status, age in years and sex. Where HLA class I and class II types were available, the types were taken from metadata supplied by the sample provider, not from assay-based typing. Findings and caveats that apply to the study as a whole: The quantity of clinical and demographic metadata differed by source and by participant and was supplied without curation.

The collaborating institutions used their own protocols to collect whole blood in K2EDTA tubes. Collaborator samples were shipped for TCRbeta analysis as frozen whole blood, isolated PBMCs, or DNA extracted from either sample type. TCRbeta CDR3 regions were amplified from genomic DNA by means of the immunoSEQ Assay, a bias-controlled multiplex PCR. Regarding the original processing steps: Nucleated cell counts per sample were estimated from amplification of reference gene primers within the assay. Sequence reads were collapsed and filtered to measure the absolute abundance of every unique TCRbeta CDR3 rearrangement. For each sample, productive Simpson clonality was calculated as the square root of Simpson's diversity index across productive rearrangements. TCRdb took this table from immuneACCESS and kept in-frame rearrangements with V and J called. Such tables lack part of the clones; where checked against another copy, unresolved V genes explain under half of the gap, and the rest is unexplained. That table supplies the V and J calls and clone size; D and trimming were determined from the DNA. This sample has about 73,000 clones in its table, and 82% of those were observed once. In total, the top ten clones hold around 4.1% of the sample.

Between the V and J ends, shortened by 6 bases and 11 bases respectively, the junction contains 23 bases. CDR1 and CDR2, looked up from the germline V gene, are SGHTA and FQGNSA. Spanning cysteine to phenylalanine, the CDR3 consists of 15 amino acids. The DNA shown is the 45-base CDR3, in frame from base 1. Turning to this clone: No antigen is known for it. No much larger clone exists at a distance of one base, and base qualities are not known.

The chain is encoded by TRBV7-2 joined to TRBJ1-5; no D gene is confidently identified. The material sequenced was peripheral blood. This receptor was obtained from a woman in her sixties or seventies with acute or convalescent COVID-19. The CDR3 here reads CASSMFPGPREAQHF. Read as DNA, the sequence is TGTGCCAGCAGTATGTTCCCCGGCCCCCGGGAGGCCCAGCATTTT.